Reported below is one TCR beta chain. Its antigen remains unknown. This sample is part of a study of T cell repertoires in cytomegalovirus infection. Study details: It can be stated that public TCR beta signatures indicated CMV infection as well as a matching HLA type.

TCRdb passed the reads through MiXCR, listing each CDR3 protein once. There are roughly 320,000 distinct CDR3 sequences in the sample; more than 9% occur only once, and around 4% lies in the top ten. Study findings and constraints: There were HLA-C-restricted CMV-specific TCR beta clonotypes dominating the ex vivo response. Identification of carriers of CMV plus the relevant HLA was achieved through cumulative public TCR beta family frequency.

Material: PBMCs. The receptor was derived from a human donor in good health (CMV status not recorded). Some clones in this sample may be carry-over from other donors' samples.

In nucleotides, the CDR3 is TGTGCCAGCACTGTTCGGGGGTCCTACGAGCAGTACTTC. Its protein is CASTVRGSYEQYF. The rearrangement uses TRBV5-6 and TRBJ2-7, with D possibly being TRBD2 (6 bases). Trimming stripped 6 bases from V and 1 base from J, with 11 bases between. Germline CDR1 reads SGHDT; CDR2 reads YYEEEE. The CDR3 contains 13 residues.